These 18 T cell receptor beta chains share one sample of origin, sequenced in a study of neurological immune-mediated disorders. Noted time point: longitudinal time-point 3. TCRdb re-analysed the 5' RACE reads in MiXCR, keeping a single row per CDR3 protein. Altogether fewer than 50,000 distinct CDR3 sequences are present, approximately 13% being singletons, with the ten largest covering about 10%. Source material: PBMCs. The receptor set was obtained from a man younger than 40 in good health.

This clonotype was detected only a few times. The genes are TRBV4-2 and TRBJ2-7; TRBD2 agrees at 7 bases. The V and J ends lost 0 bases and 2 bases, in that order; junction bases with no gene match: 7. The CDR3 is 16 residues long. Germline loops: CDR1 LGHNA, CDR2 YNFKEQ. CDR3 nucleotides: TGTGCCAGCAGCCAAGATCTGGGCGGGAGCCCCTACGAGCAGTACTTC. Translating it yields CASSQDLGGSPYEQYF.

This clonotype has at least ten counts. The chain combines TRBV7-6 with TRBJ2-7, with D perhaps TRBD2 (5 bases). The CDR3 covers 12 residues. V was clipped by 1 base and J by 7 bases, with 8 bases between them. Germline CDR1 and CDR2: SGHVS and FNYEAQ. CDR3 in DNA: TGTGCCAGCAGCTTAGACCGGAGGGAGCAGTACTTC. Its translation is CASSLDRREQYF. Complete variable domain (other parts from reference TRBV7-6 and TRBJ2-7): GAGVSQSPRYKVTKRGQDVALRCDPISGHVSLYWYRQALGQGPEFLTYFNYEAQQDKSGLPNDRFSAERPEGSISTLTIQRTEQRDSAMYRCASSLDRREQYFGPGTRLTVT.

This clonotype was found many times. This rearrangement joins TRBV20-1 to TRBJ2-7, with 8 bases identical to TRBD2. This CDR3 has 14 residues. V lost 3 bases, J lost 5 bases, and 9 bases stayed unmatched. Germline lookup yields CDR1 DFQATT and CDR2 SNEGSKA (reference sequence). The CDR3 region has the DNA TGCAGTGCTAGTGTTGGCGGGGGGACCAACGAGCAGTACTTC. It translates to CSASVGGGTNEQYF.

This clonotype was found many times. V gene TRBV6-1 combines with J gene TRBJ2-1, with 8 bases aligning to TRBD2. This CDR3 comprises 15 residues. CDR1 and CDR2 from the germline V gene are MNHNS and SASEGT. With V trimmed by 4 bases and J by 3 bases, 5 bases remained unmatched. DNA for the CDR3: TGTGCCAGCAGTGCTGCGGGAGGCGACTACAATGAGCAGTTCTTC. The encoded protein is CASSAAGGDYNEQFF.

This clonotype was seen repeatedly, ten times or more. CDR3 sequence: CASSGQGLNTGELFF. DNA of the CDR3: TGTGCCAGCAGCGGACAGGGTTTGAACACCGGGGAGCTGTTTTTT. This rearrangement joins TRBV5-5 to TRBJ2-2; 8 bases fit TRBD1. The CDR3 loop spans 15 amino acids. The ends lost 4 bases at V and 1 base at J; junction bases unmatched: 3. Per germline, CDR1 SGHKS and CDR2 YYEKEE (reference sequence).

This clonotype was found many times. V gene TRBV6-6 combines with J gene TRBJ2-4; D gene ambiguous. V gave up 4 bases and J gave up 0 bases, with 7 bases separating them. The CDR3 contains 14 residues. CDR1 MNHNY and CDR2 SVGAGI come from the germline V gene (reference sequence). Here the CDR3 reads CASSSTVAKNIQYF. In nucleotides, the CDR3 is TGTGCCAGCAGTTCGACGGTAGCCAAAAACATTCAGTACTTC.

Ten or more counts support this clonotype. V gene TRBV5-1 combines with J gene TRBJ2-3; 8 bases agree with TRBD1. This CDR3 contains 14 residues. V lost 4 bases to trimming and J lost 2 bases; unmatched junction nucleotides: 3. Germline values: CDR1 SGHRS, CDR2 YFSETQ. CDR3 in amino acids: CASSPQGVTDTQYF. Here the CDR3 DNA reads TGCGCCAGCAGCCCACAGGGGGTCACAGATACGCAGTATTTT.

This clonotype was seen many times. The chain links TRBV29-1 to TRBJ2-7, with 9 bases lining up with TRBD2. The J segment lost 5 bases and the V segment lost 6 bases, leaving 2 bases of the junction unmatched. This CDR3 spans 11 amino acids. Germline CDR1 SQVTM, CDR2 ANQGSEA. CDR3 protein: CSVRTSDEQYF. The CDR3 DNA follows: TGCAGCGTCCGGACTAGCGACGAGCAGTACTTC.

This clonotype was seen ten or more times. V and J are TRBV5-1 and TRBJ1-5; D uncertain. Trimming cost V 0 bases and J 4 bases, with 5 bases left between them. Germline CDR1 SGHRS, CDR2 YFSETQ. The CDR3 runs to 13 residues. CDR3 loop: CASSLDTNQPQHF. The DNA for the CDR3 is TGCGCCAGCAGCTTGGACACTAATCAGCCCCAGCATTTT.

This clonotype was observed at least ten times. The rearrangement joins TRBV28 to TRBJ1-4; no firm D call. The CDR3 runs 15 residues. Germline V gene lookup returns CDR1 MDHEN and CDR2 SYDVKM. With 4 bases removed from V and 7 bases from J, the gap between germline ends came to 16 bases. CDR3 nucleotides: TGTGCCAGCAGTTGGGAGGGAGGCCGTGTTGAAAAACTGTTTTTT. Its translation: CASSWEGGRVEKLFF.

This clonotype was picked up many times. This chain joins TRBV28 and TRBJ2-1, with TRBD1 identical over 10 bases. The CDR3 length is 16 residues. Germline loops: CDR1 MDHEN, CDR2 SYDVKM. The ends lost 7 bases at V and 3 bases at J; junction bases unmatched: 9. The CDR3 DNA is TGTGCCAGCACCCTGGGAGGGACAGGGGTCTACAATGAGCAGTTCTTC. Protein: CASTLGGTGVYNEQFF.

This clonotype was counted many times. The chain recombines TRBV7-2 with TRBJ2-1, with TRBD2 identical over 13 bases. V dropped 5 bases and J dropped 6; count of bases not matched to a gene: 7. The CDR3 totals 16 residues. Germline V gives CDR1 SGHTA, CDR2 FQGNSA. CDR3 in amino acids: CASSPPGLAGFNEQFF. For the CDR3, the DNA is TGTGCCAGCAGCCCACCGGGACTAGCGGGGTTCAATGAGCAGTTCTTC.

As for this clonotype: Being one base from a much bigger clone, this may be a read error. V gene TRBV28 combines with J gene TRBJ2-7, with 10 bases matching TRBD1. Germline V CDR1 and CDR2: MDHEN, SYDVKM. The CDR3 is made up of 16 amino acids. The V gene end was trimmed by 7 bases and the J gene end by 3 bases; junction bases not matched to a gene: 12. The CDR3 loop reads CASNPAGTGVHYEQYF. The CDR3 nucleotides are TGTGCCAGCAACCCGGCCGGGACAGGGGTCCACTACGAGCAGTACTTC.

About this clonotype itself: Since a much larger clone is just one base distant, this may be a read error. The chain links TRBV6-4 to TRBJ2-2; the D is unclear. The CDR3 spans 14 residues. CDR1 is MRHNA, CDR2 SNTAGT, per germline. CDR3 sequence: CASSPQSNTWELFF. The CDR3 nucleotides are TGTGCCAGCAGTCCTCAGTCGAACACCTGGGAGCTGTTTTTT.

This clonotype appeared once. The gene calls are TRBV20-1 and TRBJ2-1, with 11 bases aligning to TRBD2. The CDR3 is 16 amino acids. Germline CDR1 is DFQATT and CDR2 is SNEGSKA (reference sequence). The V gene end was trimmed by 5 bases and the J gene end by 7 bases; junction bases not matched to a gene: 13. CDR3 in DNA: TGCAGTGCTCGGAGTCTAGCGGGAGGATGTTATAATGAGCAGTTCTTC. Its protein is CSARSLAGGCYNEQFF.

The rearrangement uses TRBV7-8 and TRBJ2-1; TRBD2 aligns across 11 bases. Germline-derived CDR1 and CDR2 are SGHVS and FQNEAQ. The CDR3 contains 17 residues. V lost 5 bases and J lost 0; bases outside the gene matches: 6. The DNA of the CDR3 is TGTGCCAGCAGCGTGTATACTAGCGGGAGCTCCTACAATGAGCAGTTCTTC. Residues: CASSVYTSGSSYNEQFF.

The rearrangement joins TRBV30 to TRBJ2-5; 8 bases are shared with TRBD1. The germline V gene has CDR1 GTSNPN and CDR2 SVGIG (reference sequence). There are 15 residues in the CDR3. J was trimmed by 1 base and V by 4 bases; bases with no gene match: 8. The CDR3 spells CAWTRRDRTQETQYF. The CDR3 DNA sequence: TGTGCCTGGACACGCCGGGACAGGACCCAAGAGACCCAGTACTTC.

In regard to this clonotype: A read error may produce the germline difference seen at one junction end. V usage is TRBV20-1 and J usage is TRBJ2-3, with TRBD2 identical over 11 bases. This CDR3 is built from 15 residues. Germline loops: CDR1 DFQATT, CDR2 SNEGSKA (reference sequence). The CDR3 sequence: CSASLAGGLMDTQYF. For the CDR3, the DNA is TGCAGTGCTAGTTTAGCGGGAGGGTTAATGGATACACAGTATTTT.